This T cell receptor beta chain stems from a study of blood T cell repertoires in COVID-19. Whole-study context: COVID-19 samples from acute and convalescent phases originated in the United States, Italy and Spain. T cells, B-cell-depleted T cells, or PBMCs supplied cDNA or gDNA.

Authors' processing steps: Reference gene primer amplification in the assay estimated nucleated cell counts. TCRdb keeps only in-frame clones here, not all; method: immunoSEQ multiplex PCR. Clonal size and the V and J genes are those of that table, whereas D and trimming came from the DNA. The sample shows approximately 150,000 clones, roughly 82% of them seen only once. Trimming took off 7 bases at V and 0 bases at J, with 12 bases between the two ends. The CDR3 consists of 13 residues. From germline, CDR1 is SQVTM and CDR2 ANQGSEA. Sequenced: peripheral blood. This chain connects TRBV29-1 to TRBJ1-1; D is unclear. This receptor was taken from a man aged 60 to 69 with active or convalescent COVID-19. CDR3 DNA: TGCAGCGCCGCCCCACAGATGAACACTGAAGCTTTCTTT. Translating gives CSAAPQMNTEAFF.